This is a list of T cell receptor beta chains from one sample in a study of Ad26.COV2.S vaccination and SARS-CoV-2 variants. Libraries were prepared by immunoSEQ multiplex PCR; TCRdb keeps only in-frame clonotypes and omits some of them. Here the sample spans about 320,000 clones, around 84% being singletons. This material consisted of peripheral blood, taken in a trial of Ad26.COV2.S vaccine versus placebo. The receptors stem from a person between 18 and 65 years old who received the Ad26.COV2.S COVID-19 vaccine or a placebo. The CDR3 runs from the conserved cysteine through the conserved F or W. The order of the fields is D gene, CDR3 length, clone size, J gene, V gene, CDR3 DNA, CDR3 protein. A D gene is named only where the DNA matches it firmly. Clone size, where shown, is once, few, many, or a class for clones that have expanded.

d_gene: NA
len: 16
abundance: NA
j_gene: TRBJ2-3
v_gene: TRBV3-1/TRBV3-2
CDR3nt: TGTGCCAGCAGCCACCGGGACACAAGCCGAGGAGATACGCAGTATTTT
CDR3aa: CASSHRDTSRGDTQYF

d_gene: NA
len: 15
abundance: once
j_gene: TRBJ2-4
v_gene: TRBV4-3
CDR3nt: TGCGCCAGCAGCCACGAGTGGAATCCCAAAAACATTCAGTACTTC
CDR3aa: CASSHEWNPKNIQYF

d_gene: NA
len: 17
abundance: NA
j_gene: TRBJ2-1
v_gene: TRBV5-4
CDR3nt: TGTGCCAGCAGCTTGACGCTTTCGGCAGGATCCTACAATGAGCAGTTCTTC
CDR3aa: CASSLTLSAGSYNEQFF

d_gene: NA
len: 13
abundance: NA
j_gene: TRBJ1-2
v_gene: TRBV12-3/TRBV12-4
CDR3nt: TGTGCCAGCAGCCTCAGGAGGTGGGGTGGCTACACCTTC
CDR3aa: CASSLRRWGGYTF

d_gene: NA
len: 13
abundance: NA
j_gene: TRBJ2-3
v_gene: TRBV9
CDR3nt: TGTGCCAGCAGCGTGGCCCCGCGAGATACGCAGTATTTT
CDR3aa: CASSVAPRDTQYF

d_gene: NA
len: 13
abundance: NA
j_gene: TRBJ1-3
v_gene: TRBV6-5
CDR3nt: TGTGCCAGCAGCCGACTCGGTGGAAACACCATATATTTT
CDR3aa: CASSRLGGNTIYF

d_gene: TRBD1
len: 13
abundance: NA
j_gene: TRBJ2-7
v_gene: TRBV7-2
CDR3nt: TGTGCCAGCAGCCAGGACAGGAGAGAGGTTACTATATTC
CDR3aa: CASSQDRREVTIF

d_gene: TRBD2
len: 15
abundance: NA
j_gene: TRBJ2-1
v_gene: TRBV4-1
CDR3nt: TGCGCCAGCAGCCAAGTCCGGGACTATTCCAATGAGCAGTTCTTC
CDR3aa: CASSQVRDYSNEQFF

d_gene: TRBD2
len: 15
abundance: NA
j_gene: TRBJ2-7
v_gene: TRBV6-2/TRBV6-3
CDR3nt: TGTGCCAGCAGTTATCTAGCGGGGGGCCCCGACGAGCAGTACTTC
CDR3aa: CASSYLAGGPDEQYF

d_gene: NA
len: 13
abundance: NA
j_gene: TRBJ2-5
v_gene: TRBV24-1
CDR3nt: TGTGCCACCAGTGATGGGGGGGCAGAGACCCAGTACTTC
CDR3aa: CATSDGGAETQYF

d_gene: NA
len: 14
abundance: NA
j_gene: TRBJ2-1
v_gene: TRBV4-2
CDR3nt: TGTGCCAGCAGCTTACGACTGGGGGCCAATGAGCAGTTCTTC
CDR3aa: CASSLRLGANEQFF

d_gene: NA
len: 14
abundance: NA
j_gene: TRBJ2-5
v_gene: TRBV19
CDR3nt: TGTGCCAGTAGTCCAAATGGGGGCGCCGAGACCCAGTACTTC
CDR3aa: CASSPNGGAETQYF

d_gene: NA
len: 15
abundance: NA
j_gene: TRBJ1-1
v_gene: TRBV6-5
CDR3nt: TGTGCCAGCAGGCGTCGAGGTTCTCTGAACACTGAAGCTTTCTTT
CDR3aa: CASRRRGSLNTEAFF

d_gene: NA
len: 12
abundance: NA
j_gene: TRBJ2-5
v_gene: TRBV20-1
CDR3nt: TGCAGTGCTAGTGCGGGCGTGGAGACCCAGTACTTC
CDR3aa: CSASAGVETQYF

d_gene: NA
len: 13
abundance: once
j_gene: TRBJ2-1
v_gene: TRBV4-1
CDR3nt: TGCGCCAGCAGCCAGGACCCTGGGAATGAGCAGTTCTTC
CDR3aa: CASSQDPGNEQFF

d_gene: NA
len: 13
abundance: NA
j_gene: TRBJ1-1
v_gene: TRBV19
CDR3nt: TGTGCCAGTAGAGGGCCAGGGTCGGCTGAAGCTTTCTTT
CDR3aa: CASRGPGSAEAFF

d_gene: NA
len: 13
abundance: NA
j_gene: TRBJ2-7
v_gene: TRBV11-2
CDR3nt: TGTGCCAGCAGCTTAAGGTCGGGCTACGAGCAGTACTTC
CDR3aa: CASSLRSGYEQYF

d_gene: NA
len: 16
abundance: NA
j_gene: TRBJ1-1
v_gene: TRBV5-6
CDR3nt: TGTGCCAGCAGCTTGGCCCCGACAGGCTACAACACTGAAGCTTTCTTT
CDR3aa: CASSLAPTGYNTEAFF

d_gene: TRBD1
len: 16
abundance: NA
j_gene: TRBJ2-2
v_gene: TRBV9
CDR3nt: TGTGCCAGCAGCGTGCGGACAGGGAAGGCCGGCGGGGAGCTGTTTTTT
CDR3aa: CASSVRTGKAGGELFF

d_gene: TRBD1
len: 16
abundance: NA
j_gene: TRBJ2-3
v_gene: TRBV24-1
CDR3nt: TGTGCCACCAGTGACTCAAACAGGGGGCAGCGAGATACGCAGTATTTT
CDR3aa: CATSDSNRGQRDTQYF

d_gene: TRBD1
len: 15
abundance: few
j_gene: TRBJ1-1
v_gene: TRBV3-1/TRBV3-2
CDR3nt: TGTGCCAGCAGCCAGACCGGGACAGGGAACACTGAAGCTTTCTTT
CDR3aa: CASSQTGTGNTEAFF

d_gene: TRBD1
len: 13
abundance: NA
j_gene: TRBJ2-3
v_gene: TRBV29-1
CDR3nt: TGCAGCGTGGGACAGGGGGCCACAGATACGCAGTATTTT
CDR3aa: CSVGQGATDTQYF

d_gene: TRBD1
len: 19
abundance: NA
j_gene: TRBJ2-2
v_gene: TRBV7-2
CDR3nt: TGTGCCACCGAGCCCAGAGGGACAGCTTATTCCTTAACCCGCGGGGAGCTGTTTTTT
CDR3aa: CATEPRGTAYSLTRGELFF

d_gene: TRBD1
len: 16
abundance: NA
j_gene: TRBJ1-2
v_gene: TRBV5-4
CDR3nt: TGTGCCAGCAGCGGAAGCATGACTACAGGGGACTATGGCTACACCTTC
CDR3aa: CASSGSMTTGDYGYTF

d_gene: TRBD1
len: 15
abundance: NA
j_gene: TRBJ1-4
v_gene: TRBV27
CDR3nt: TGTGCCAGCAGTTTAGTTCGACAGGGTGGAGAAAAACTGTTTTTT
CDR3aa: CASSLVRQGGEKLFF

d_gene: NA
len: 15
abundance: NA
j_gene: TRBJ1-4
v_gene: TRBV5-1
CDR3nt: TGCGCCAGCAGCTTGGATCCTGGTACTAATGAAAAACTGTTTTTT
CDR3aa: CASSLDPGTNEKLFF

d_gene: NA
len: 13
abundance: NA
j_gene: TRBJ2-7
v_gene: TRBV3-1/TRBV3-2
CDR3nt: TGTGCCAGCAGCCAATCCCCCCCACGCGAGCAGTACTTC
CDR3aa: CASSQSPPREQYF

d_gene: NA
len: 14
abundance: NA
j_gene: TRBJ1-5
v_gene: TRBV6-2/TRBV6-3
CDR3nt: TGTGCCAGCAGTTACGCGGGGTCAGGACAGCCCCAGCATTTT
CDR3aa: CASSYAGSGQPQHF

d_gene: NA
len: 12
abundance: NA
j_gene: TRBJ2-3
v_gene: TRBV10-3
CDR3nt: TGTGCCATCAGCGGGGACACAGATACGCAGTATTTT
CDR3aa: CAISGDTDTQYF

d_gene: NA
len: 17
abundance: NA
j_gene: TRBJ2-1
v_gene: TRBV19
CDR3nt: TGTGCCAGTAGACCCGAGGTCCTGAGAAATTCCCACAATGAGCAGTTCTTC
CDR3aa: CASRPEVLRNSHNEQFF

d_gene: NA
len: 14
abundance: NA
j_gene: TRBJ1-1
v_gene: TRBV5-4
CDR3nt: TGTGCCAGCAGCTTAGGACAGAAGAACACTGAAGCTTTCTTT
CDR3aa: CASSLGQKNTEAFF

d_gene: TRBD1
len: 16
abundance: NA
j_gene: TRBJ1-1
v_gene: TRBV11-2
CDR3nt: TGTGCCAGCAGCGGTACTCACAGGGGGCAGAACACTGAAGCTTTCTTT
CDR3aa: CASSGTHRGQNTEAFF